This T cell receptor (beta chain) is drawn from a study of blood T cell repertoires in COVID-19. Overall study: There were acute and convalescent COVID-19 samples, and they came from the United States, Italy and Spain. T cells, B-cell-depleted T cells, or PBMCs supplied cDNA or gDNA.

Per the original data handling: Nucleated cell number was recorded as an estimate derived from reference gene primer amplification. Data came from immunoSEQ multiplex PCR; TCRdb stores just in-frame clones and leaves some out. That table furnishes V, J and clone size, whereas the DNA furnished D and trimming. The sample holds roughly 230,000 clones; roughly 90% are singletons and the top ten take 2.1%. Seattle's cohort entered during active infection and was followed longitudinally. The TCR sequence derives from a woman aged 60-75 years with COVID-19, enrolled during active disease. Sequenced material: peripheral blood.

CDR3 in amino acids: CASSYPNTGELFF. Here the CDR3 DNA reads TGTGCCAGTAGCTACCCTAACACCGGGGAGCTGTTTTTT. The J gene is TRBJ2-2, the V gene TRBV19; D unclear. This CDR3 spans 13 amino acids. Trimming removed 6 bases at V and 2 bases at J, with 7 bases between. The germline V gene encodes CDR1 LNHDA and CDR2 SQIVND (reference sequence).